This T cell receptor beta chain was recorded in a study of T cell clonality in common variable immunodeficiency. This clone was detected ten times or more. The CDR3 goes on 3 residues after the read ends, and that part is filled in from the germline J gene. The germline V and J ends were trimmed by 5 bases and 8 bases, with 12 bases remaining between them. The germline V gene has CDR1 DFQATT and CDR2 SNEGSKA (reference sequence). This CDR3 is built from 12 residues. Produced via immunoSEQ multiplex PCR; TCRdb's table is partial and in-frame only. The sample yields some 50,000 clones, without any singletons.

The sequence derives from a person aged 18 to 75 in good health. The source material was peripheral blood mononuclear cells. This chain uses TRBV20-1 with TRBJ2-2; D is undetermined. The DNA read from the CDR3 is TGCAGTGCTTTTCCTAGAGAGGGGGAG. It is translated as CSAFPREGE. The whole CDR3 is CSAFPREGELFF.